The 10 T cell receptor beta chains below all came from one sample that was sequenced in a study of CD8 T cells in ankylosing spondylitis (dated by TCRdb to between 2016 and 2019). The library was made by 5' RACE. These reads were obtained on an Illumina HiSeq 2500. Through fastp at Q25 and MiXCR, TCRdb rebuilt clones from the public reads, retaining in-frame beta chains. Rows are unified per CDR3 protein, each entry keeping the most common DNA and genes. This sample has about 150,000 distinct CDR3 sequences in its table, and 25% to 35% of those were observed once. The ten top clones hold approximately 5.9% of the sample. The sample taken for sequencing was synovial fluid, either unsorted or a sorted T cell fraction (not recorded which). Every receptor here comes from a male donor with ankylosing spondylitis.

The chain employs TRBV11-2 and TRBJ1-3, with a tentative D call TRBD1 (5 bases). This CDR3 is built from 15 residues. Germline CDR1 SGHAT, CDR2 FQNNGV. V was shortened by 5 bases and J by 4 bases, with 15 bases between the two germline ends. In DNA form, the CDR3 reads TGTGCCAGCAGCGGCAGACAGCTCGTCGGAAACACCATATATTTT. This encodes CASSGRQLVGNTIYF.

CDR3 region: CASSEISPRETQYF. The CDR3 coding sequence is TGTGCCAGCAGTGAAATTAGCCCCCGGGAGACCCAGTACTTC. J is TRBJ2-5 and V is TRBV2, with D unclear. The CDR3 is made up of 14 amino acids. Germline CDR1 and CDR2: SNHLY and FYNNEI. The ends were cut back, 2 bases at V and 5 bases at J, with 12 bases in the middle.

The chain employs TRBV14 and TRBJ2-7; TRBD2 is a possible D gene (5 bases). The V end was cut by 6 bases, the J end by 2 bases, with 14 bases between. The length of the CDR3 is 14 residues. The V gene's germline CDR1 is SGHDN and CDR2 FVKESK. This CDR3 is CASSRDGLTYEQYF. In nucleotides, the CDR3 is TGTGCCAGCAGTCGAGATGGACTTACCTACGAGCAGTACTTC.

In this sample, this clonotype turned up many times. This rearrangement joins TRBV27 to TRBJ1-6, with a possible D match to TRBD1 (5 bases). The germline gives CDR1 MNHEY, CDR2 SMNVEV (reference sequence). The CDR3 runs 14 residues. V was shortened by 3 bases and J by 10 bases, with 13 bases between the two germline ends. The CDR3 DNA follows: TGTGCCAGCAGTTTTCAGGGTTTAAGATCACCCCTCCACTTT. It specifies CASSFQGLRSPLHF.

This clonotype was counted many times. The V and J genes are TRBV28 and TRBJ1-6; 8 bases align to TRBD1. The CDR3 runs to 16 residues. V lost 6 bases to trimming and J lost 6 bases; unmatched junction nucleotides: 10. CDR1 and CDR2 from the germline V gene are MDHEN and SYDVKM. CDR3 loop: CASRPSGQGVNSPLHF. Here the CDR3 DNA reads TGTGCCAGCAGACCCTCCGGACAGGGAGTTAATTCACCCCTCCACTTT.

CDR3 residues: CASSLGGGESYNEQFF. The CDR3 DNA follows: TGCGCCAGCAGCTTGGGAGGGGGCGAGTCCTACAATGAGCAGTTCTTC. The chain has TRBV5-1 and TRBJ2-1; 7 bases line up with TRBD1. The CDR3 loop spans 16 amino acids. V shed 0 bases, J shed 1 base, and the junction held 4 bases outside the gene matches. Germline CDR1 is SGHRS and CDR2 is YFSETQ.

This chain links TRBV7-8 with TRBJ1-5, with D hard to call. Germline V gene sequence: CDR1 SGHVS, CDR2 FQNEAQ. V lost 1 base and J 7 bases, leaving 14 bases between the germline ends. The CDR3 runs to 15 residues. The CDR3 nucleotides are TGTGCCAGCAGCTTAGAAGCGGGGAAGTACCAGCCCCAGCATTTT. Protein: CASSLEAGKYQPQHF.

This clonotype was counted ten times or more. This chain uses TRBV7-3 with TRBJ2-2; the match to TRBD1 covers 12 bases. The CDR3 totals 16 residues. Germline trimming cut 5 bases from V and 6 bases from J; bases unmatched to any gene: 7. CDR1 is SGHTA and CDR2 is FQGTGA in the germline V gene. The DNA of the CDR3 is TGTGCCAGCAGCCCAGGGGGACAGGGGGCATCCGGGGAGCTGTTTTTT. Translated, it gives CASSPGGQGASGELFF. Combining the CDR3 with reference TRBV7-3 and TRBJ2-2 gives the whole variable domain GAGVSQTPSNKVTEKGKYVELRCDPISGHTALYWYRQSLGQGPEFLIYFQGTGAADDSGLPNDRFFAVRPEGSVSTLKIQRTERGDSAVYLCASSPGGQGASGELFFGEGSRLTVL.

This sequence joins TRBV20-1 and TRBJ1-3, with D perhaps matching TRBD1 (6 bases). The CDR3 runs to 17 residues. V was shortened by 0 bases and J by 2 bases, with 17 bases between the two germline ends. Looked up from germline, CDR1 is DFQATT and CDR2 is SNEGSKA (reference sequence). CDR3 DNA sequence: TGCAGTGCTAGAGATCTTTCACAGGGTGTAACTGGAAACACCATATATTTT. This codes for CSARDLSQGVTGNTIYF.

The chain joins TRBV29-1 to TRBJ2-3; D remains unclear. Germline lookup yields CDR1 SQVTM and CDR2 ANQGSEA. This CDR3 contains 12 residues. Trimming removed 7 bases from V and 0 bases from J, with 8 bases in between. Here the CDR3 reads CSATDSTDTQYF. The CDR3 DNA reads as TGCAGCGCCACTGACAGCACAGATACGCAGTATTTT.